These 15 T cell receptor beta chains were all obtained from the same sample, sequenced in a study of T cell responses to AZD1222 COVID-19 vaccine. This table comes from immunoSEQ multiplex PCR, and its TCRdb copy is limited to in-frame clones, with some not included. This sample carries over 85,000 clones, about 85% of them seen once, and the ten largest clones take about 3%. The starting material was peripheral blood, obtained on day 0 of AZD1222 vaccination. The source of these receptors is an adult in good health.

The chain couples TRBV25-1 to TRBJ2-4; 8 bases align to TRBD1. The CDR3 runs to 17 residues. J was trimmed by 2 bases and V by 1 base; bases with no gene match: 7. Looked up from germline, CDR1 is MGHDK and CDR2 is SYGVNS. The CDR3 coding sequence is TGTGCCAGCAGTGAATCCCTTCAGGGGGCGACCAAAAACATTCAGTACTTC. It translates to CASSESLQGATKNIQYF.

The rearrangement uses TRBV5-1 and TRBJ1-2; unclear D gene. Germline-derived CDR1 and CDR2 are SGHRS and YFSETQ. The CDR3 is 14 residues long. V was clipped by 3 bases and J by 4 bases, with 13 bases between them. Here the CDR3 DNA reads TGCGCCAGCAGCTCCGGACTGAGTACCTATGGCTACACCTTC. Its protein product is CASSSGLSTYGYTF.

This clone was recorded a few times. A read error may account for a junction end that differs from germline. The V call is TRBV7-7, the J call TRBJ1-1, with D unclear. The CDR3 contains 13 residues. Germline V gene data show CDR1 as SSHAT and CDR2 as FNYEAQ (reference sequence). The DNA for the CDR3 is TGTGCTAGCAGCTTAGAAGTGAACACTGAAGCTTTCTTT. Its translation: CASSLEVNTEAFF.

In nucleotides, the CDR3 is TGTGCCAGCAGGGTGACAGGGGGACCATTTGAAGCTTTCTTT. It is translated as CASRVTGGPFEAFF. This chain uses TRBV25-1 with TRBJ1-1; 9 bases agree with TRBD1. Germline assignment: CDR1 MGHDK and CDR2 SYGVNS. The ends lost 6 bases at V and 7 bases at J; junction bases unmatched: 9. This CDR3 spans 14 amino acids.

The rearrangement joins TRBV28 to TRBJ1-2, with D possibly matching TRBD1 (5 bases). This CDR3 is 15 amino acids long. Deletions cut 5 bases from V and 0 bases from J, with 13 bases between. Looked up from germline, CDR1 is MDHEN and CDR2 is SYDVKM. CDR3 region: CASSPRGGANYGYTF. The DNA for the CDR3 is TGTGCCAGCAGTCCGCGCGGGGGGGCTAACTATGGCTACACCTTC.

This chain links TRBV6-1 with TRBJ2-1, with 11 bases that match TRBD2. Germline V gives CDR1 MNHNS, CDR2 SASEGT. This CDR3 is 17 amino acids long. With 1 base clipped from V and 3 bases from J, the junction kept 5 bases outside the gene matches. CDR3 DNA: TGTGCCAGCAGTGAAGGGCTAGCGGGAGGTTTCTACAATGAGCAGTTCTTC. Its protein is CASSEGLAGGFYNEQFF.

Here the CDR3 reads CASSYLLEGTEAFF. The CDR3 bases are TGTGCCAGCAGTTACCTTCTCGAAGGCACTGAAGCTTTCTTT. The J gene is TRBJ1-1, the V gene TRBV6-2 or TRBV6-3; D not certain. Trimming pared 2 bases from V and 4 bases from J, leaving 11 bases between. This CDR3 spans 14 amino acids. Germline lookup yields CDR1 MNHEY and CDR2 SVGEGT.

This chain joins TRBV5-1 and TRBJ1-2; TRBD1 might be the D (6 bases). The CDR3 totals 14 residues. Per germline, CDR1 SGHRS and CDR2 YFSETQ. V was shortened by 0 bases and J by 6 bases, with 12 bases between the two germline ends. The CDR3 here is CASSLGDNTDGYTF. The CDR3 DNA follows: TGCGCCAGCAGCTTGGGGGACAATACGGATGGCTACACCTTC.

CDR3 coding DNA: TGTGCCAGCAGCTTAGGACCCACAGGCGGCACTGAAGCTTTCTTT. Translated, it gives CASSLGPTGGTEAFF. The chain recombines TRBV11-2 with TRBJ1-1, with D perhaps matching TRBD1 (5 bases). From germline, CDR1 is SGHAT and CDR2 FQNNGV. V lost 1 base to trimming and J lost 4 bases, with 13 bases between them. This CDR3 is 15 amino acids long.

The chain uses TRBV9 and TRBJ1-2; TRBD1 matches at 10 bases. This CDR3 is 18 amino acids long. Trimming took 3 bases from V and 0 from J; bases not matched to a gene: 11. The germline V gene has CDR1 SGDLS and CDR2 YYNGEE. The CDR3 sequence is CASSALDRGPTSNYGYTF. The CDR3 DNA sequence: TGTGCCAGCAGCGCCCTTGACAGGGGGCCTACCTCTAACTATGGCTACACCTTC.

The rearrangement joins TRBV12-3 or TRBV12-4 to TRBJ2-5; D is perhaps TRBD1 (6 bases). Trimming pared 5 bases from V and 6 bases from J, leaving 13 bases between. The CDR3 runs to 13 residues. CDR3 amino acids: CASSGTGLKTQYF. The CDR3 nucleotides are TGTGCCAGCAGTGGTACAGGGTTAAAGACCCAGTACTTC.

This clone showed up just once. The J gene is TRBJ2-3, the V gene TRBV9; 8 bases are a match to TRBD2. Germline V gives CDR1 SGDLS, CDR2 YYNGEE. The CDR3 is 17 residues long. J was trimmed by 5 bases and V by 0 bases; bases with no gene match: 11. In nucleotides, the CDR3 is TGTGCCAGCAGCGTAGCCAGCGGGAGAGGTTTGGGAGATACGCAGTATTTT. Protein: CASSVASGRGLGDTQYF.

In nucleotides, the CDR3 is TGTGCCAGCAGGGGGCGTCTCTCTGGAAACACCATATATTTT. Residues: CASRGRLSGNTIYF. The rearrangement joins TRBV2 to TRBJ1-3; D is possibly TRBD1 (5 bases). Trimming took 6 bases from V and 0 from J, leaving 9 bases between them. This CDR3 comprises 14 residues. The germline V gene encodes CDR1 SNHLY and CDR2 FYNNEI.

This chain links TRBV28 with TRBJ2-5; the D call may be TRBD1 or TRBD2 (5 bases each). Germline V gene lookup returns CDR1 MDHEN and CDR2 SYDVKM. The CDR3 contains 15 residues. Trimming removed 0 bases from V and 5 bases from J, with 13 bases in between. CDR3 nucleotide sequence: TGTGCCAGCAGTTTATGGGTCGGAGAGGGGGAGACCCAGTACTTC. The encoded protein is CASSLWVGEGETQYF.

The J gene is TRBJ2-1, the V gene TRBV6-5; 12 bases fit TRBD1. This CDR3 is built from 14 residues. J gave up 7 bases and V 6 bases, and 4 bases lay outside the gene matches. Germline V gene lookup returns CDR1 MNHEY and CDR2 SVGAGI. The CDR3 DNA follows: TGTGCCAGCAGCCCGGGACAGGGGGCGAATGAGCAGTTCTTC. Amino acids: CASSPGQGANEQFF.